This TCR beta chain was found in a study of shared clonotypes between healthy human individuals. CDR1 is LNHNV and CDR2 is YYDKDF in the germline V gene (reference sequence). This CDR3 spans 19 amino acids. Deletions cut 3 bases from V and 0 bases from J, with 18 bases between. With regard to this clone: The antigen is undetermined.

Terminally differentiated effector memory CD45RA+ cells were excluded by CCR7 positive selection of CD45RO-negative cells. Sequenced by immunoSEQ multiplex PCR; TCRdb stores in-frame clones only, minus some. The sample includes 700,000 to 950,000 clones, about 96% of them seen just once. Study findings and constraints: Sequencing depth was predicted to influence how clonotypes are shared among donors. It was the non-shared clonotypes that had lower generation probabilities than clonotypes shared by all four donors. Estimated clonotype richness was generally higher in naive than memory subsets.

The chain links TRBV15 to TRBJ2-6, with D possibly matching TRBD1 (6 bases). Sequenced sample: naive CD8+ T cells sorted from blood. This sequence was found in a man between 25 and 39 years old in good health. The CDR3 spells CATSRSFGTTDSGANVLTF. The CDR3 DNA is TGTGCCACCAGCAGGAGTTTCGGGACAACCGACTCTGGGGCCAACGTCCTGACTTTC.